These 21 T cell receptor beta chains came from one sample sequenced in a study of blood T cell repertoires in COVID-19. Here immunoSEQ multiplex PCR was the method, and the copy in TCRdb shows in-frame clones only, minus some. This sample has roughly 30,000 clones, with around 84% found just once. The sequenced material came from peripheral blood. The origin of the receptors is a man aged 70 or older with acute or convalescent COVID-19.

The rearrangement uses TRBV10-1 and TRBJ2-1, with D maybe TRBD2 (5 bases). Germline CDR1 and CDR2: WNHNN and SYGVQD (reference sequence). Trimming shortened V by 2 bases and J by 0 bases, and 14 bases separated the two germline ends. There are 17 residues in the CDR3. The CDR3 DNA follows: TGCGCCAGCAGTGAGAGGCCCCCGGGGAGCTCCTACAATGAGCAGTTCTTC. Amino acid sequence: CASSERPPGSSYNEQFF.

This CDR3 is CASSPWEGNNTGELFF. DNA for the CDR3: TGTGCCAGCAGCCCCTGGGAGGGAAACAACACCGGGGAGCTGTTTTTT. This chain uses TRBV11-3 with TRBJ2-2; 7 bases line up with TRBD2. The J segment lost 2 bases and the V segment lost 5 bases, leaving 8 bases of the junction unmatched. This CDR3 spans 16 amino acids. Per germline, CDR1 SGHNT and CDR2 YENEEA. The full variable domain, in which reference TRBV11-3 and TRBJ2-2 provide the parts outside the CDR3, is EAGVVQSPRYKIIEKKQPVAFWCNPISGHNTLYWYLQNLGQGPELLIRYENEEAVDDSQLPKDRFSAERLKGVDSTLKIQPAELGDSAVYLCASSPWEGNNTGELFFGEGSRLTVL.

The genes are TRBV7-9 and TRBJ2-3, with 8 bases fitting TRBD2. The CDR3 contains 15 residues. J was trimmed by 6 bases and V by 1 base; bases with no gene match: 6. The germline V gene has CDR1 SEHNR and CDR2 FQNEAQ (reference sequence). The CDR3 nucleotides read TGTGCCAGCAGCTTAGACGGGGGGGACTCGGATACGCAGTATTTT. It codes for CASSLDGGDSDTQYF. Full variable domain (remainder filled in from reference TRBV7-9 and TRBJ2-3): DTGVSQNPRHKITKRGQNVTFRCDPISEHNRLYWYRQTLGQGPEFLTYFQNEAQLEKSRLLSDRFSAERPKGSFSTLEIQRTEQGDSAMYLCASSLDGGDSDTQYFGPGTRLTVL.

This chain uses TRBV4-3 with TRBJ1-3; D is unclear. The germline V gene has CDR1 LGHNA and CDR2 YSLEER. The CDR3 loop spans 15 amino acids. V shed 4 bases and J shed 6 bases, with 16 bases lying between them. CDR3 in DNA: TGCGCCAGCAGCCCCCCAGGTTCACTCGAAAACACCATATATTTT. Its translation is CASSPPGSLENTIYF.

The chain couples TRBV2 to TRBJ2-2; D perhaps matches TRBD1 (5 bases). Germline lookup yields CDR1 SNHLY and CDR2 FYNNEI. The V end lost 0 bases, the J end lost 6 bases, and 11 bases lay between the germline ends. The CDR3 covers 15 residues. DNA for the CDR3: TGTGCCAGCAGTGAAGCGTCAGGGTTCGCCGGGGAGCTGTTTTTT. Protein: CASSEASGFAGELFF.

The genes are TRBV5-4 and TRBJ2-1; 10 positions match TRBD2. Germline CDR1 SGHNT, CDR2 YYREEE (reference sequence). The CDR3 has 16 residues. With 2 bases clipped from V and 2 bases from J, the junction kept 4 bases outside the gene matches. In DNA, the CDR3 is TGTGCCAGCAGCTTCGGACTAGCGGCGGCCTACAATGAGCAGTTCTTC. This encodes CASSFGLAAAYNEQFF.

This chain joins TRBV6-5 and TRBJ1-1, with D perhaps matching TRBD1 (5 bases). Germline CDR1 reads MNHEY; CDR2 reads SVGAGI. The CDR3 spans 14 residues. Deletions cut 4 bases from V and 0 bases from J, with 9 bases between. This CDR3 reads CASSSRQLNTEAFF. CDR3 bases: TGTGCCAGCAGTTCCCGACAGCTGAACACTGAAGCTTTCTTT.

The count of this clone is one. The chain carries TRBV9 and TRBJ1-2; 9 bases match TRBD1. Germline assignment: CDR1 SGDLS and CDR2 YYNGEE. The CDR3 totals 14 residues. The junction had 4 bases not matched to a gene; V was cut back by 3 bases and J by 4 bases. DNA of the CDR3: TGTGCCAGCAGCGCGGACAGGGGAGGCTATGGCTACACCTTC. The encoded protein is CASSADRGGYGYTF.

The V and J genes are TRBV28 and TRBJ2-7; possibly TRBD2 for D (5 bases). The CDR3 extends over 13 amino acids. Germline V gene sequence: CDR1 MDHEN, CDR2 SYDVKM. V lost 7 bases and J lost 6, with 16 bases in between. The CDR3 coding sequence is TGTGCCAGCAATCTTCTAACTAGTGGCGAGCAGTACTTC. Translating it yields CASNLLTSGEQYF.

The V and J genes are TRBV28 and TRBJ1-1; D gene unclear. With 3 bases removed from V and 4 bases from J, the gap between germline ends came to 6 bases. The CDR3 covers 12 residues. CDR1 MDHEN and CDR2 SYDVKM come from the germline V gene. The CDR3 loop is CASSLSFTEAFF. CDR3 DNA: TGTGCCAGCAGTTTGTCCTTCACTGAAGCTTTCTTT.

The CDR3 loop is CASHGTGTTGELFF. CDR3 coding DNA: TGTGCCAGCCACGGGACAGGGACCACCGGGGAGCTGTTTTTT. The chain employs TRBV19 and TRBJ2-2; 9 bases agree with TRBD1. Germline values: CDR1 LNHDA, CDR2 SQIVND (reference sequence). V lost 9 bases and J lost 4; bases outside the gene matches: 6. The CDR3 length is 14 residues.

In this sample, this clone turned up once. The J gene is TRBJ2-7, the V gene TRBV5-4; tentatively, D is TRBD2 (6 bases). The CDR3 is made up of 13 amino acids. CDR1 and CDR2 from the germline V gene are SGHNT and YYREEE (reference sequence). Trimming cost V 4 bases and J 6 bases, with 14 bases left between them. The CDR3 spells CASSLPREGEQYF. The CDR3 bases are TGTGCCAGCAGCCTTCCGCGGGAAGGCGAGCAGTACTTC.

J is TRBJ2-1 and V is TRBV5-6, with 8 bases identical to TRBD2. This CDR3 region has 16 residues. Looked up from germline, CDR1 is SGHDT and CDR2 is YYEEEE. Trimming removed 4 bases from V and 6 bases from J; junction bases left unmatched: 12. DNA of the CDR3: TGTGCCAGCAGCAAACCCCCGGGACTAGTTCTCAATGAGCAGTTCTTC. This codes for CASSKPPGLVLNEQFF. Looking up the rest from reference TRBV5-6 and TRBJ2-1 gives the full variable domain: DAGVTQSPTHLIKTRGQQVTLRCSPKSGHDTVSWYQQALGQGPQFIFQYYEEEERQRGNFPDRFSGHQFPNYSSELNVNALLLGDSALYLCASSKPPGLVLNEQFFGPGTRLTVL.

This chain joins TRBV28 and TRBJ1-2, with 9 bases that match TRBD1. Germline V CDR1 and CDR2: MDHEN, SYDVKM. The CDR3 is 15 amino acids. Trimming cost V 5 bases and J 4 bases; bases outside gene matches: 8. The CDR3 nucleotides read TGTGCCAGCAGTACCCACAGGGGGCTGGGCTATGGCTACACCTTC. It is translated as CASSTHRGLGYGYTF.

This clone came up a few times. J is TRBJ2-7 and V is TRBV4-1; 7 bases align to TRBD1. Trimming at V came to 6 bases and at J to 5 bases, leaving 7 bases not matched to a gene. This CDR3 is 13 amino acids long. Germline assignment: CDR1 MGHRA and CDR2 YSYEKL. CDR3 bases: TGCGCCAGCAGTGACAGGGATGGACACGAGCAGTACTTC. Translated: CASSDRDGHEQYF.

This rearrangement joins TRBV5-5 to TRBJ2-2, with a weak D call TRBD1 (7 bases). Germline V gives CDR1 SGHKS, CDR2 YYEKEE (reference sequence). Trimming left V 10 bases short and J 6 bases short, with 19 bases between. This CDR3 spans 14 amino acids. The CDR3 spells CAGRDSPTPGELFF. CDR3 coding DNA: TGTGCCGGGCGGGACAGCCCCACTCCCGGGGAGCTGTTTTTT. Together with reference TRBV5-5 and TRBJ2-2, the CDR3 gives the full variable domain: DAGVTQSPTHLIKTRGQQVTLRCSPISGHKSVSWYQQVLGQGPQFIFQYYEKEERGRGNFPDRFSARQFPNYSSELNVNALLLGDSALYLCAGRDSPTPGELFFGEGSRLTVL.

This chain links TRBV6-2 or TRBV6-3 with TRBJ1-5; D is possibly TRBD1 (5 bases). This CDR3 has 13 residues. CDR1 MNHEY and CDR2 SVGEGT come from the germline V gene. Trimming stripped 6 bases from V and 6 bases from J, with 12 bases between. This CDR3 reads CASSPLGGQPQHF. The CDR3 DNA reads TGTGCCAGCAGCCCGCTGGGGGGTCAGCCCCAGCATTTT.

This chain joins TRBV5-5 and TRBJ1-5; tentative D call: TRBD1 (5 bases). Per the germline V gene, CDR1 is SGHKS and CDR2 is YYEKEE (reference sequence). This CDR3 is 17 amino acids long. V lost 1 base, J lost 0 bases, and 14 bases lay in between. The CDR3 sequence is CASSLNGGVYSNQPQHF. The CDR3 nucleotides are TGTGCCAGCAGCTTGAACGGGGGGGTCTATAGCAATCAGCCCCAGCATTTT.

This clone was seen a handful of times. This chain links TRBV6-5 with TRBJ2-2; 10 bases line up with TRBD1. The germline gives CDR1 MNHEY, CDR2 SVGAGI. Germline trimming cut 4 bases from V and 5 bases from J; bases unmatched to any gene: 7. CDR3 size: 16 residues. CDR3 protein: CASSSSDRGPTGELFF. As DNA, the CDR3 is TGTGCCAGCAGTTCCTCAGACAGGGGGCCTACCGGGGAGCTGTTTTTT.

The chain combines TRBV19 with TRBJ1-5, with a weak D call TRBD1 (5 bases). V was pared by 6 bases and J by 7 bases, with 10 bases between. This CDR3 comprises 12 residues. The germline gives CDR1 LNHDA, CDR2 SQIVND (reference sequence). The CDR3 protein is CASRAGNQPQHF. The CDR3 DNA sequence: TGTGCCAGTAGGGCAGGGAACCAGCCCCAGCATTTT.

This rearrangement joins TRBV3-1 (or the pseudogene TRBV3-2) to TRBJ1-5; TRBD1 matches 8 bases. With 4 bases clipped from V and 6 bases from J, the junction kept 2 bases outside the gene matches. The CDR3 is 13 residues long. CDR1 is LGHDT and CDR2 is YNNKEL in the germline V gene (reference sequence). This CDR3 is CASSPDRAQPQHF. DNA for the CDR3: TGTGCCAGCAGCCCGGACAGGGCTCAGCCCCAGCATTTT.